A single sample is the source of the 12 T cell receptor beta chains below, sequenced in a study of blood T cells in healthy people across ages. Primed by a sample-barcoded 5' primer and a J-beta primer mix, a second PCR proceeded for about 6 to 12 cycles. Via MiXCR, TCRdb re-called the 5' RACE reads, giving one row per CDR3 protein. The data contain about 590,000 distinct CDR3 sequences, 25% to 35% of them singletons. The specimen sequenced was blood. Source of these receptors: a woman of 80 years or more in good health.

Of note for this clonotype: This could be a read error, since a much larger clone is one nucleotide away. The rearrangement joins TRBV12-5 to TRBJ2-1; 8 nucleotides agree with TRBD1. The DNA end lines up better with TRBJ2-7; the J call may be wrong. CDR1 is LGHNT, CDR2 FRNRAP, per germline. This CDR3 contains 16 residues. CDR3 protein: CASGLGERDRYNEQYF. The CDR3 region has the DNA TGTGCTAGTGGTTTGGGGGAACGGGACAGGTACAATGAGCAGTACTTC.

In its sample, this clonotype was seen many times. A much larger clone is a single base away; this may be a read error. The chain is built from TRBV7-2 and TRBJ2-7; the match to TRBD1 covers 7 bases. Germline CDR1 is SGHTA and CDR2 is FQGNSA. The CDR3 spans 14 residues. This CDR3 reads CPSSLGGQTYEQYF. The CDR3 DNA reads TGTCCCAGCAGCTTAGGGGGACAGACCTACGAGCAGTACTTC.

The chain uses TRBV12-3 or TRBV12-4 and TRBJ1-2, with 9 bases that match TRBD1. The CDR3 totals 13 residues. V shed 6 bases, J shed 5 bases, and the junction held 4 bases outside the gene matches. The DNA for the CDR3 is TGTGCCAGCAGAACCGGGACAGGGTATGGCTACACCTTC. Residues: CASRTGTGYGYTF.

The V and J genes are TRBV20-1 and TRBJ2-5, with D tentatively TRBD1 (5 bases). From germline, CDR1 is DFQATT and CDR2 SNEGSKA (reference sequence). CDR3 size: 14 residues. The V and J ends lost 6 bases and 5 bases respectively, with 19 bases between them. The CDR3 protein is CSASARALGETQYF. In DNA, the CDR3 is TGCAGTGCCTCCGCCAGGGCCCTCGGGGAGACCCAGTACTTC.

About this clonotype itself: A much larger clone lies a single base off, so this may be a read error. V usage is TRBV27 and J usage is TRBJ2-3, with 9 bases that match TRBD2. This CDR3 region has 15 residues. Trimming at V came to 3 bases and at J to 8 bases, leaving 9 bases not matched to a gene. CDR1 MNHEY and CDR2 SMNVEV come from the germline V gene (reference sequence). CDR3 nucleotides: TGTGCCAGCAGTTTGGGACTAGCTGCCGCAGGTACGCAGTATTTT. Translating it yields CASSLGLAAAGTQYF.

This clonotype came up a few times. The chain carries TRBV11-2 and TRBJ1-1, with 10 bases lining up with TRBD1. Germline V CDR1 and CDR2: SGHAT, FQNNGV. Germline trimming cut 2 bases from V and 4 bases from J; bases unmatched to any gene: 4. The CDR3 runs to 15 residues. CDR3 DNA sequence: TGTGCCAGCAGCTTAAGACAGGGGGCTGGCACTGAAGCTTTCTTT. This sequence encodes CASSLRQGAGTEAFF.

The CDR3 DNA is TGTGCCAGCACCTCCTATGCTTACAATGAGCAGTTCTTC. This codes for CASTSYAYNEQFF. V gene TRBV5-6 combines with J gene TRBJ2-1; D is unclear. V lost 6 bases, J lost 4 bases, and 11 bases lay in between. The CDR3 covers 13 residues. CDR1 and CDR2 from the germline V gene are SGHDT and YYEEEE.

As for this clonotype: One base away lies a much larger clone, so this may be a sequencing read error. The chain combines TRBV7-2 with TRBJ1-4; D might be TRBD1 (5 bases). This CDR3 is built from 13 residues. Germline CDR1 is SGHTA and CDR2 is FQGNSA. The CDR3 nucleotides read TGTGCCAGCAATGGAGGGGTTAATGAAAGACTGTTTTTT. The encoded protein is CASNGGVNERLFF.

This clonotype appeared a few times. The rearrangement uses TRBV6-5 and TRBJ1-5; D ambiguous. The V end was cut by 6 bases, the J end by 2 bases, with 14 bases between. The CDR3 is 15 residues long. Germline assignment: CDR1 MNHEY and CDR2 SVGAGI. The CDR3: CASRPDGVGNQPQHF. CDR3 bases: TGTGCCAGCAGGCCCGATGGGGTAGGCAATCAGCCCCAGCATTTT.

The CDR3: CSASGANSPLHF. CDR3 nucleotides: TGCAGTGCTAGCGGGGCTAATTCACCCCTCCACTTT. The J gene is TRBJ1-6, the V gene TRBV20-1, with a possible D match to TRBD1 (5 bases). Germline CDR1 reads DFQATT; CDR2 reads SNEGSKA (reference sequence). CDR3 length: 12 residues. Deletions cut 3 bases from V and 6 bases from J, with 6 bases between.

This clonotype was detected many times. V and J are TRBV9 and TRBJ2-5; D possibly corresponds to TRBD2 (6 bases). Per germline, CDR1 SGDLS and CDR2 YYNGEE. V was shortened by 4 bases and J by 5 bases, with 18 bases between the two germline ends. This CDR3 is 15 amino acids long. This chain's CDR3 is CASSSKTSFAETQYF. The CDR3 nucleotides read TGTGCCAGCAGCTCGAAGACTAGTTTTGCGGAGACCCAGTACTTC.

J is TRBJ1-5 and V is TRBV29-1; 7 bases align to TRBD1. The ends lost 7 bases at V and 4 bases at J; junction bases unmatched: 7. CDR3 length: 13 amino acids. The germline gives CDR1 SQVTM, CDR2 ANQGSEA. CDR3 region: CSATMTGNQPQHF. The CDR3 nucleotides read TGCAGCGCCACTATGACAGGGAATCAGCCCCAGCATTTT.